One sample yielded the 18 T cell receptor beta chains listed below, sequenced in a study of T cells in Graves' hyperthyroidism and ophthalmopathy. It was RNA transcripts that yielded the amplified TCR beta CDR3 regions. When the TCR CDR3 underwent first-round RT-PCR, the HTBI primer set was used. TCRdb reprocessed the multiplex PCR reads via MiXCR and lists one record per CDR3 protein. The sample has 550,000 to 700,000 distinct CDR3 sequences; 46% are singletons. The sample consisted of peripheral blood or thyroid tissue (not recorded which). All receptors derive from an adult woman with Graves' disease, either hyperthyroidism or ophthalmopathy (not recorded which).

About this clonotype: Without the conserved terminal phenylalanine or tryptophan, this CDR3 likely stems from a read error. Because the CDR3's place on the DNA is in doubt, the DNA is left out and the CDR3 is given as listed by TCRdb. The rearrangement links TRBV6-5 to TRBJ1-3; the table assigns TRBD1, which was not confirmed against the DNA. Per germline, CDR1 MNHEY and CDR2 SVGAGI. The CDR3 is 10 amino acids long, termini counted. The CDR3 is CASRIQGFIS.

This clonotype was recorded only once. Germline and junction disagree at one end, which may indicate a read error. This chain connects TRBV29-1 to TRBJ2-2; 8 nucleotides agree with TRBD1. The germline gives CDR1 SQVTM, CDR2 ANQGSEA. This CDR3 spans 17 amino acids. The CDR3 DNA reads TGCAGCGTTGAAGAGGACAGGGTGGTGCGAGACACCGGGGAGCTGCTTTTT. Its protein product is CSVEEDRVVRDTGELLF.

CDR3 amino acids: CASSPAAANYGYTF. CDR3 DNA: TGCGCCAGCAGCCCGGCCGCAGCTAACTATGGCTACACCTTC. This chain joins TRBV5-1 and TRBJ1-2, with D uncertain. V lost 4 bases to trimming and J lost 0 bases, with 10 bases between them. The CDR3 is 14 residues long. The germline V gene has CDR1 SGHRS and CDR2 YFSETQ.

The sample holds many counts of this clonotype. The CDR3 DNA sequence: TGTGCCTGGACGAGTCACTACTATGGCTACACCTTC. This translates into CAWTSHYYGYTF. The chain recombines TRBV30 with TRBJ1-2; the D is unclear. V shed 4 bases and J shed 3 bases, with 9 bases lying between them. The CDR3 totals 12 residues. Germline loops: CDR1 GTSNPN, CDR2 SVGIG (reference sequence).

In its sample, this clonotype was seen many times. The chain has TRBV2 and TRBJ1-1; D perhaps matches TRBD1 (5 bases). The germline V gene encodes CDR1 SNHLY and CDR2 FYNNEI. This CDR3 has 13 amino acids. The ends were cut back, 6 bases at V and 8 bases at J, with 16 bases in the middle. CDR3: CASRSGVSLEAFF. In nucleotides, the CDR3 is TGTGCCAGCAGGTCGGGGGTCTCTCTGGAAGCTTTCTTT.

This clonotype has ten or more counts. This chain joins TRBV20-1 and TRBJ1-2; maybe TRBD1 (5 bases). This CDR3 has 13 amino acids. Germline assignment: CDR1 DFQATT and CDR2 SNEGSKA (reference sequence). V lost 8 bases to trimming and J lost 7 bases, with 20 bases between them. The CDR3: CSIVRSGAGGYTF. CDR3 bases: TGCAGTATAGTAAGGAGCGGGGCGGGTGGCTACACCTTC.

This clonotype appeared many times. The CDR3 region is CASSSLTGRRTKKLFF. For the CDR3, the DNA is TGTGCCAGCAGTTCACTCACGGGCCGGCGTACGAAGAAACTGTTTTTT. This sequence joins TRBV7-9 and TRBJ1-4, with no clear D. CDR1 is SEHNR, CDR2 FQNEAQ, per germline (reference sequence). This CDR3 has 16 amino acids. V was cut by 6 bases and J by 11 bases, with 25 bases left in between.

This CDR3 is CASSSDGYYEQYF. The CDR3 DNA reads TGTGCCAGCAGCTCGGACGGGTATTACGAGCAGTACTTC. The J gene is TRBJ2-7, the V gene TRBV13; D is unclear. This CDR3 contains 13 residues. The V end lost 4 bases, the J end lost 4 bases, and 11 bases lay between the germline ends. Looked up from germline, CDR1 is PRHDT and CDR2 is FYEKMQ (reference sequence). Full variable domain (missing parts from reference TRBV13 and TRBJ2-7): AAGVIQSPRHLIKEKRETATLKCYPIPRHDTVYWYQQGPGQDPQFLISFYEKMQSDKGSIPDRFSAQQFSDYHSELNMSSLELGDSALYFCASSSDGYYEQYFGPGTRLTVT.

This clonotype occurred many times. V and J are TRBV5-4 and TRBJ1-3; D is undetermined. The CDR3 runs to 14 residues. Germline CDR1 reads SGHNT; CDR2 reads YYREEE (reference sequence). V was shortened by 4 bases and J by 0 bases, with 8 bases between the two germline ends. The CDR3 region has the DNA TGTGCCAGCAGCGTTTCGCTCTCTGGAAACACCATATATTTT. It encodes CASSVSLSGNTIYF.

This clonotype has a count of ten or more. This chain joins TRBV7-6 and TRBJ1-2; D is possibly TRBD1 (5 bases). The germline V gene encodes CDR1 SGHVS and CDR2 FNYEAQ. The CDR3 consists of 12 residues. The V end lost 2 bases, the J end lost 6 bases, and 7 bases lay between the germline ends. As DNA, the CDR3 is TGTGCCAGCAGCTTATGGGGGGATGGCTACACCTTC. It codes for CASSLWGDGYTF. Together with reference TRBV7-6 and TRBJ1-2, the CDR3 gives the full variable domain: GAGVSQSPRYKVTKRGQDVALRCDPISGHVSLYWYRQALGQGPEFLTYFNYEAQQDKSGLPNDRFSAERPEGSISTLTIQRTEQRDSAMYRCASSLWGDGYTFGSGTRLTVV.

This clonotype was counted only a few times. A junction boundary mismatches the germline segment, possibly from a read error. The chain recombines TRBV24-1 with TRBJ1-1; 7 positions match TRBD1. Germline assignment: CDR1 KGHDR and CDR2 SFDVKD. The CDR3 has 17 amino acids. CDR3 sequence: CASSESKGAGMNTEAFF. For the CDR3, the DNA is TGCGCCAGCAGTGAGTCAAAGGGGGCTGGGATGAACACTGAAGCTTTCTTT.

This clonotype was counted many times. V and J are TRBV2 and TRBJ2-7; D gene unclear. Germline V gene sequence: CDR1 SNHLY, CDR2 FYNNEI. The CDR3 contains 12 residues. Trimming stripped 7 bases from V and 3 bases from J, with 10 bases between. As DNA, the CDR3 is TGTGCCAGCAAGCTTATAAACTACGAGCAGTACTTC. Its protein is CASKLINYEQYF.

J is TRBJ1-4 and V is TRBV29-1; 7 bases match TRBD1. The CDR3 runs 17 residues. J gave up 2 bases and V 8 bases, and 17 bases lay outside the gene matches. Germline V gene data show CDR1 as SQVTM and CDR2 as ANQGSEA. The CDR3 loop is CSLGTGDTQVTNEKLFF. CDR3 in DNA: TGCAGCCTAGGAACAGGGGACACGCAAGTCACTAATGAAAAACTGTTTTTT.

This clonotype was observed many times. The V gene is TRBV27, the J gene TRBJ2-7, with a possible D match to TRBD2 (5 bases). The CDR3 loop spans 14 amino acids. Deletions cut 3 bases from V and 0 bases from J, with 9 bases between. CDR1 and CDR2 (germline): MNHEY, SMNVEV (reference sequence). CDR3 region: CASSFRETSYEQYF. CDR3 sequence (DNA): TGTGCCAGCAGTTTCCGGGAAACCTCCTACGAGCAGTACTTC.

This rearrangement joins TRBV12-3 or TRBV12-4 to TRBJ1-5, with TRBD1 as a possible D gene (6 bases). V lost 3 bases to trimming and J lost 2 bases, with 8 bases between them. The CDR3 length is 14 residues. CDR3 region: CASSFRGRNQPQHF. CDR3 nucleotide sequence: TGTGCCAGCAGTTTCAGGGGTCGCAATCAGCCCCAGCATTTT.

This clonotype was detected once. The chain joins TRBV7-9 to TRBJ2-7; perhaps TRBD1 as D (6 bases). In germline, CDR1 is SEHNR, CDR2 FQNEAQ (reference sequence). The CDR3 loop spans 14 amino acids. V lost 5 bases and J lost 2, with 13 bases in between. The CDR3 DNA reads TGTGCCAGCAGCATCCGACAGGTTACCTACGAGCAGTACTTC. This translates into CASSIRQVTYEQYF.

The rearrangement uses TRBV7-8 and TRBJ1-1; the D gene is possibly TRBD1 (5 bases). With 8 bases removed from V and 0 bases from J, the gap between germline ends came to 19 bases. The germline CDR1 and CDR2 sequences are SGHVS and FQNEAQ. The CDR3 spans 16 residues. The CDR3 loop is CASSRTTGGMNTEAFF. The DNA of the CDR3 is TGTGCCAGCTCCAGGACCACAGGTGGGATGAACACTGAAGCTTTCTTT.

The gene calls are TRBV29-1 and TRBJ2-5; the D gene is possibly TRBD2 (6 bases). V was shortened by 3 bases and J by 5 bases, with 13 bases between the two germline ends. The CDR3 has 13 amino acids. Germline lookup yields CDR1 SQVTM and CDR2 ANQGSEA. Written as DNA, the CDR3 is TGCAGCGTTGAGGAGGGGATGATGGAGACCCAGTACTTC. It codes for CSVEEGMMETQYF.